These 9 T cell receptor beta chains share one sample of origin, sequenced in a study of T-cell reconstitution after alpha-beta-depleted transplantation in children. Study observations and caveats: T-cell counts and diversity were attributed mostly to newly produced T cells one year after transplant.

These receptors' targets are unknown. As it was prepared, the TCRbeta library received unique molecular identifiers. In TCRdb, the PCR reads were re-called with MiXCR into one record per CDR3 protein. The profile shows 330,000 or so distinct CDR3 sequences, over 7% of them singletons. Material: peripheral blood, obtained 360 days after TCRalphabeta/CD19-depleted stem cell transplant. These TCRs come from a female patient aged 2-15 years who had a stem cell transplant for Fanconi anemia, so the T cells may come from the graft donor.

The rearrangement links TRBV2 to TRBJ2-3, with 7 nucleotides matching TRBD1. This CDR3 has 15 amino acids. Germline lookup yields CDR1 SNHLY and CDR2 FYNNEI. The V gene end was trimmed by 6 bases and the J gene end by 2 bases; junction bases not matched to a gene: 8. In nucleotides, the CDR3 is TGTGCCAGCAGGGTAACAGGGGTGGCCACAGATACGCAGTATTTT. It codes for CASRVTGVATDTQYF.

The genes are TRBV28 and TRBJ2-5; the match to TRBD1 covers 7 bases. CDR3 length equals 14 residues. V lost 4 bases to trimming and J lost 0 bases; unmatched junction nucleotides: 2. The germline CDR1 and CDR2 sequences are MDHEN and SYDVKM. Here the CDR3 DNA reads TGTGCCAGCAGTTCACAGGGGTACCAAGAGACCCAGTACTTC. This gives the protein CASSSQGYQETQYF. Based on the CDR3 plus reference TRBV28 and TRBJ2-5, the full variable domain is DVKVTQSSRYLVKRTGEKVFLECVQDMDHENMFWYRQDPGLGLRLIYFSYDVKMKEKGDIPEGYSVSREKKERFSLILESASTNQTSMYLCASSSQGYQETQYFGPGTRLLVL.

Only a few counts were recorded for this clonotype. The chain employs TRBV7-8 and TRBJ1-1; D is undetermined. Germline V CDR1 and CDR2: SGHVS, FQNEAQ. This CDR3 contains 14 residues. The V gene lost 5 bases and the J gene lost 5 bases, with 15 bases spanning the gap. CDR3 sequence (DNA): TGTGCCAGCAGCCGAGAAGTGGGCCGAACTGAAGCTTTCTTT. Translation gives CASSREVGRTEAFF. Looking up the rest from reference TRBV7-8 and TRBJ1-1 gives the full variable domain: GAGVSQSPRYKVAKRGQDVALRCDPISGHVSLFWYQQALGQGPEFLTYFQNEAQLDKSGLPSDRFFAERPEGSVSTLKIQRTQQEDSAVYLCASSREVGRTEAFFGQGTRLTVV.

In this sample, this clonotype turned up many times. The chain is built from TRBV6-5 and TRBJ1-1; no clear D gene. V lost 2 bases and J 4 bases, leaving 8 bases between the germline ends. In germline, CDR1 is MNHEY, CDR2 SVGAGI. This CDR3 comprises 13 residues. In nucleotides, the CDR3 is TGTGCCAGCAGTTACGTAGGGAGCACTGAAGCTTTCTTT. Amino acids: CASSYVGSTEAFF.

This clonotype was observed many times. The chain uses TRBV27 and TRBJ2-3; 10 bases align to TRBD2. V lost 1 base to trimming and J lost 2 bases; unmatched junction nucleotides: 9. The CDR3 loop spans 18 amino acids. CDR1 is MNHEY, CDR2 SMNVEV, per germline (reference sequence). As DNA, the CDR3 is TGTGCCAGCAGTTTATGGGGGTTAGCGGGGGGTTACACAGATACGCAGTATTTT. Translated, it gives CASSLWGLAGGYTDTQYF.

This clonotype has only a few counts. The rearrangement joins TRBV7-7 to TRBJ2-5; TRBD2 might be the D (6 bases). V was shortened by 7 bases and J by 1 base, with 13 bases between the two germline ends. This CDR3 contains 14 residues. Germline values: CDR1 SSHAT, CDR2 FNYEAQ (reference sequence). Here the CDR3 DNA reads TGTGCCAGCAACCAGGGACTCTTCCAAGAGACCCAGTACTTC. Amino acids: CASNQGLFQETQYF.

Regarding this clonotype: A much larger clone lies a single base off, so this may be a read error. The rearrangement joins TRBV28 to TRBJ2-7; no firm D call. Per germline, CDR1 MDHEN and CDR2 SYDVKM. V gave up 6 bases and J gave up 5 bases, with 14 bases separating them. The CDR3 extends over 13 amino acids. CDR3 residues: CASRQRDLHEQYF. DNA of the CDR3: TGTGCCAGCAGGCAGCGTGACCTTCACGAGCAGTACTTC.

This clonotype was found once. This chain links TRBV18 with TRBJ1-1; D may be TRBD1 (6 bases). CDR3 length equals 15 residues. V lost 2 bases, J lost 1 base, and 11 bases lay in between. CDR1 is KGHSH, CDR2 LQKENI, per germline. The CDR3 protein is CASSPKSGANTEAFF. The CDR3 region has the DNA TGTGCCAGCTCACCAAAATCAGGGGCGAACACTGAAGCTTTCTTT.

The table lists this clonotype with many counts. The chain joins TRBV7-2 to TRBJ2-2, with D possibly being TRBD1 (5 bases). The CDR3 runs 16 residues. The V and J ends lost 1 base and 4 bases respectively, with 13 bases between them. Germline V lookup: CDR1 SGHTA, CDR2 FQGNSA. The CDR3 region is CASSLVRTQITGELFF. In DNA, the CDR3 is TGTGCCAGCAGCTTAGTTAGGACACAAATCACCGGGGAGCTGTTTTTT.